The next 30 T cell receptor beta chains were all read from a single sample in a study of T cell repertoires in cytomegalovirus infection. Each CDR3 protein gets one entry after TCRdb re-called the reads with MiXCR. The data show about 300,000 distinct CDR3 sequences, with roughly a tenth seen just once and approximately 2.4% held by the top ten. Input material: PBMCs. The origin of the receptors is a human donor in good health (CMV status not recorded). Some clones in this sample may be carry-over from other donors' samples.

This clonotype was observed many times. The chain recombines TRBV7-2 with TRBJ1-2; 7 bases line up with TRBD1. This CDR3 is 14 amino acids long. Germline V CDR1 and CDR2: SGHTA, FQGNSA. J lost 7 bases, V lost 2 bases, and 7 bases had no gene match. The CDR3 here is CASSLFTGAGGYTF. The DNA of the CDR3 is TGTGCCAGCAGCTTATTTACAGGGGCGGGTGGCTACACCTTC. Filled out from reference TRBV7-2 and TRBJ1-2, the complete variable domain reads GAGVSQSPSNKVTEKGKDVELRCDPISGHTALYWYRQSLGQGLEFLIYFQGNSAPDKSGLPSDRFSAERTGGSVSTLTIQRTQQEDSAVYLCASSLFTGAGGYTFGSGTRLTVV.

This clonotype was detected ten times or more. J is TRBJ2-1 and V is TRBV28; 10 bases agree with TRBD1. V was clipped by 6 bases and J by 8 bases; unmatched bases: 13. Looked up from germline, CDR1 is MDHEN and CDR2 is SYDVKM. The CDR3 covers 16 residues. CDR3: CASSHHRGQGWHEQFF. The CDR3 coding sequence is TGTGCCAGCAGCCACCATAGGGGACAGGGGTGGCATGAGCAGTTCTTC.

In its sample, this clonotype was seen many times. The CDR3 bases are TGTGCCAGTAGCCCTACGGGGAGCAGGGTAGGGAACACTGAAGCTTTCTTT. This codes for CASSPTGSRVGNTEAFF. The rearrangement joins TRBV19 to TRBJ1-1, with D perhaps matching TRBD1 (5 bases). This CDR3 spans 17 amino acids. Germline V gene data show CDR1 as LNHDA and CDR2 as SQIVND (reference sequence). Trimming shortened V by 6 bases and J by 1 base, and 21 bases separated the two germline ends. Supplemented by reference TRBV19 and TRBJ1-1, the full variable domain reads DGGITQSPKYLFRKEGQNVTLSCEQNLNHDAMYWYRQDPGQGLRLIYYSQIVNDFQKGDIAEGYSVSREKKESFPLTVTSAQKNPTAFYLCASSPTGSRVGNTEAFFGQGTRLTVV.

This clonotype was counted many times. The chain uses TRBV6-2 or TRBV6-3 and TRBJ2-4, with TRBD2 matching over 8 bases. Trimming took 7 bases from V and 7 from J; bases not matched to a gene: 9. The CDR3 totals 14 residues. Per the germline V gene, CDR1 is MNHEY and CDR2 is SVGEGT. CDR3 coding DNA: TGTGCCAGCATGCCCGGGGGGGCCGGGAACATTCAGTACTTC. This gives the protein CASMPGGAGNIQYF.

This clonotype appeared many times. This chain connects TRBV5-5 to TRBJ2-7; D is unclear. V gave up 5 bases and J gave up 0 bases, with 15 bases separating them. Germline values: CDR1 SGHKS, CDR2 YYEKEE (reference sequence). The CDR3 contains 15 residues. The chain's CDR3 is CASRRHHMPSYEQYF. In nucleotides, the CDR3 is TGTGCCAGCAGACGGCATCATATGCCCTCCTACGAGCAGTACTTC.

The chain uses TRBV20-1 and TRBJ2-7; TRBD1 or TRBD2 may be the D gene (6 bases each). V dropped 1 base and J dropped 0 bases, with 13 bases sitting between them. In germline, CDR1 is DFQATT, CDR2 SNEGSKA (reference sequence). The CDR3 covers 15 residues. CDR3 in DNA: TGCAGTGCTAGAGCGGGTGGGGGGCTCTCCTACGAGCAGTACTTC. Translating it yields CSARAGGGLSYEQYF.

In its sample, this clonotype was seen many times. This rearrangement joins TRBV19 to TRBJ2-7, with TRBD2 matching over 7 bases. The V gene end was trimmed by 5 bases and the J gene end by 5 bases; junction bases not matched to a gene: 9. CDR1 and CDR2 from the germline V gene are LNHDA and SQIVND (reference sequence). The CDR3 has 14 residues. The CDR3 nucleotides read TGTGCCAGTAGTCCCTGGGAGGGGAGGGACGAGCAGTACTTC. It is translated as CASSPWEGRDEQYF.

This chain links TRBV19 with TRBJ1-2, with 7 positions matching TRBD1. The germline gives CDR1 LNHDA, CDR2 SQIVND (reference sequence). The ends lost 7 bases at V and 8 bases at J; junction bases unmatched: 7. This CDR3 has 12 residues. CDR3 residues: CASTTGAAGYTF. The CDR3 coding sequence is TGTGCCAGTACTACAGGGGCCGCGGGCTACACCTTC.

Ten or more counts support this clonotype. V usage is TRBV7-2 and J usage is TRBJ1-5; the D gene is possibly TRBD1 (6 bases). The CDR3 length is 13 residues. Germline CDR1 SGHTA, CDR2 FQGNSA. V was trimmed by 4 bases and J by 6 bases, leaving 10 bases between them. The chain's CDR3 is CASSSGGGQPQHF. In nucleotides, the CDR3 is TGTGCCAGCAGCTCGGGGGGCGGTCAGCCCCAGCATTTT.

The chain links TRBV7-6 to TRBJ2-1; weak D call: TRBD2 (5 bases). The germline V and J ends were trimmed by 5 bases and 6 bases, with 17 bases remaining between them. The germline CDR1 and CDR2 sequences are SGHVS and FNYEAQ. The CDR3 is 15 amino acids. CDR3 residues: CASSPRGPGINEQFF. DNA for the CDR3: TGTGCCAGCAGCCCTCGAGGGCCCGGGATCAATGAGCAGTTCTTC.

V gene TRBV10-3 combines with J gene TRBJ1-6; D may be TRBD1 (5 bases). This CDR3 spans 16 amino acids. Germline CDR1 ENHRY, CDR2 SYGVKD. Trimming pared 7 bases from V and 7 bases from J, leaving 20 bases between. The CDR3: CAITAKVGGKNSPLHF. CDR3 sequence (DNA): TGTGCCATCACCGCGAAGGTGGGGGGGAAGAATTCACCCCTCCACTTT.

V and J are TRBV6-2 or TRBV6-3 and TRBJ2-5; 9 positions match TRBD1. J was trimmed by 0 bases and V by 7 bases; bases with no gene match: 6. The CDR3 consists of 15 residues. CDR1 is MNHEY and CDR2 is SVGEGT in the germline V gene. This CDR3 reads CASNLGTGYQETQYF. The CDR3 nucleotides read TGTGCCAGCAACCTCGGGACAGGGTACCAAGAGACCCAGTACTTC.

This clonotype was observed many times. The gene calls are TRBV6-6 and TRBJ2-7, with 8 bases lining up with TRBD2. V was clipped by 5 bases and J by 1 base; unmatched bases: 16. There are 18 residues in the CDR3. Germline V CDR1 and CDR2: MNHNY, SVGAGI (reference sequence). The DNA of the CDR3 is TGTGCCAGCAGTCTCTGGGGGGCGGGGGGCTCCGGGTCCTACGAGCAGTACTTC. It specifies CASSLWGAGGSGSYEQYF.

Many counts were recorded for this clonotype. The chain employs TRBV19 and TRBJ2-3; a weak D match, TRBD1 (5 bases). Looked up from germline, CDR1 is LNHDA and CDR2 is SQIVND (reference sequence). The CDR3 spans 16 residues. V lost 5 bases and J lost 2, with 17 bases in between. The CDR3 DNA is TGTGCCAGTAGTCCGCTAGACAGCCTACACACAGATACGCAGTATTTT. This codes for CASSPLDSLHTDTQYF.

The sample holds many counts of this clonotype. This rearrangement joins TRBV20-1 to TRBJ2-2; 7 bases line up with TRBD2. The CDR3 runs to 14 residues. Germline V gene lookup returns CDR1 DFQATT and CDR2 SNEGSKA (reference sequence). The V segment lost 6 bases and the J segment 5 bases; nucleotides outside the gene matches: 9. The CDR3 DNA sequence: TGCAGTGCAAGAACTAGCGTTGGAACCGGGGAGCTGTTTTTT. Its protein is CSARTSVGTGELFF.

This clonotype has at least ten counts. The chain has TRBV12-3 or TRBV12-4 and TRBJ2-7; perhaps D is TRBD1 or TRBD2 (5 bases each). The CDR3 runs to 13 residues. Trimming took 5 bases from V and 4 from J, leaving 12 bases between them. Here the CDR3 reads CASSPGTLYEQYF. For the CDR3, the DNA is TGTGCCAGCAGTCCCGGGACCCTTTACGAGCAGTACTTC.

This clonotype was seen repeatedly, ten times or more. The CDR3 nucleotides are TGTGCCAGTGACTTCGGCTCGGGGGAGCTGTTTTTT. Its translation: CASDFGSGELFF. V usage is TRBV28 and J usage is TRBJ2-2; D uncertain. V lost 9 bases and J lost 8, with 13 bases in between. This CDR3 region has 12 residues. Germline V lookup: CDR1 MDHEN, CDR2 SYDVKM.

This clonotype has only a few counts. The chain couples TRBV7-2 to TRBJ1-2; D possibly corresponds to TRBD1 (5 bases). Germline V gene lookup returns CDR1 SGHTA and CDR2 FQGNSA. V was trimmed by 8 bases and J by 4 bases, leaving 11 bases between them. The CDR3 runs to 12 residues. The chain's CDR3 is CASSRDLYGYTF. CDR3 bases: TGTGCCAGCTCGAGGGACCTCTATGGCTACACCTTC.

The J gene is TRBJ2-1, the V gene TRBV20-1; TRBD2 matches at 10 bases. The germline V gene has CDR1 DFQATT and CDR2 SNEGSKA (reference sequence). The CDR3 spans 15 residues. V trimming: 3 bases; J trimming: 6 bases; junction bases outside the gene matches: 8. The CDR3 coding sequence is TGCAGTGCTAGGGGAAGCGGGGGGGCCTTCAATGAGCAGTTCTTC. Translation gives CSARGSGGAFNEQFF.

The chain is built from TRBV7-9 and TRBJ1-2; 7 positions match TRBD1. CDR3 size: 13 residues. Germline-derived CDR1 and CDR2 are SEHNR and FQNEAQ (reference sequence). The junction had 5 bases not matched to a gene; V was cut back by 6 bases and J by 4 bases. The CDR3 here is CASSATGPYGYTF. CDR3 DNA: TGTGCCAGCAGTGCGACAGGGCCCTATGGCTACACCTTC.

There are a few counts of this clonotype. This chain connects TRBV5-1 to TRBJ1-1; TRBD1 is a possible D gene (5 bases). V dropped 4 bases and J dropped 5 bases, with 15 bases sitting between them. The CDR3 is 14 residues long. Per germline, CDR1 SGHRS and CDR2 YFSETQ. The CDR3, as DNA: TGCGCCAGCAGCCCGTCACGGGGGTTAACTGAAGCTTTCTTT. Translated: CASSPSRGLTEAFF.

This clonotype has just a few counts. The chain carries TRBV29-1 and TRBJ2-5; D possibly corresponds to TRBD1 (6 bases). Germline V gene data show CDR1 as SQVTM and CDR2 as ANQGSEA. The CDR3 extends over 13 amino acids. Trimming shortened V by 6 bases and J by 1 base, and 12 bases separated the two germline ends. The CDR3 bases are TGCAGCGTGGGACATCTATTCCAAGAGACCCAGTACTTC. It codes for CSVGHLFQETQYF. The full variable domain, rest sourced from reference TRBV29-1 and TRBJ2-5, is SAVISQKPSRDICQRGTSLTIQCQVDSQVTMMFWYRQQPGQSLTLIATANQGSEATYESGFVIDKFPISRPNLTFSTLTVSNMSPEDSSIYLCSVGHLFQETQYFGPGTRLLVL.

This clonotype was seen repeatedly, ten times or more. The rearrangement uses TRBV12-3 or TRBV12-4 and TRBJ2-7; no reliable D call. V dropped 1 base and J dropped 6 bases, with 7 bases sitting between them. The CDR3 is 12 amino acids. The CDR3 region is CASSLGPPEQYF. The CDR3 bases are TGTGCCAGCAGTTTAGGACCTCCCGAGCAGTACTTC.

The sample holds many counts of this clonotype. This chain's CDR3 is CASSLRSLAGGYTGELFF. The CDR3 DNA follows: TGTGCCAGCAGCTTACGGTCACTAGCGGGTGGATACACCGGGGAGCTGTTTTTT. This chain uses TRBV7-2 with TRBJ2-2, with TRBD2 matching over 9 bases. This CDR3 is 18 amino acids long. The J segment lost 3 bases and the V segment lost 2 bases, leaving 10 bases of the junction unmatched. Germline lookup yields CDR1 SGHTA and CDR2 FQGNSA. The full variable domain, completed using reference TRBV7-2 and TRBJ2-2, is GAGVSQSPSNKVTEKGKDVELRCDPISGHTALYWYRQSLGQGLEFLIYFQGNSAPDKSGLPSDRFSAERTGGSVSTLTIQRTQQEDSAVYLCASSLRSLAGGYTGELFFGEGSRLTVL.

This clonotype came up many times. This chain joins TRBV24-1 and TRBJ2-2; 11 nucleotides align to TRBD1. This CDR3 region has 16 residues. In germline, CDR1 is KGHDR, CDR2 SFDVKD. V dropped 4 bases and J dropped 5; count of bases not matched to a gene: 5. CDR3 nucleotide sequence: TGTGCCACCAGTGAACGGACAGGGGGCAGAACCGGGGAGCTGTTTTTT. This encodes CATSERTGGRTGELFF.

This clonotype was observed at least ten times. V gene TRBV7-2 combines with J gene TRBJ1-1; no clear D. Germline V gene lookup returns CDR1 SGHTA and CDR2 FQGNSA. V lost 5 bases and J lost 7, with 11 bases in between. CDR3 size: 12 residues. The DNA for the CDR3 is TGTGCCAGCAGCCCCCTATGGGTTGAAGCTTTCTTT. It yields the protein CASSPLWVEAFF.

This clonotype was counted ten times or more. This chain links TRBV6-6 with TRBJ2-1; no reliable D call. This CDR3 region has 18 residues. The V gene's germline CDR1 is MNHNY and CDR2 SVGAGI (reference sequence). V was shortened by 0 bases and J by 5 bases, with 20 bases between the two germline ends. CDR3 sequence reads: CASSYSTRAEQPHNEQFF. As DNA, the CDR3 is TGTGCCAGCAGTTACTCGACACGGGCCGAACAGCCTCACAATGAGCAGTTCTTC.

This clonotype has ten or more counts. V and J are TRBV5-8 and TRBJ2-3, with 9 bases identical to TRBD2. The CDR3 totals 18 residues. The germline CDR1 and CDR2 sequences are SGHTS and YDEGEE. The ends lost 1 base at V and 3 bases at J; junction bases unmatched: 12. CDR3 sequence: CASSLIAGGPKTTDTQYF. The CDR3 DNA sequence: TGTGCCAGCAGCTTGATTGCGGGGGGGCCGAAGACGACAGATACGCAGTATTTT.

This clonotype was recorded at least ten times. J is TRBJ2-1 and V is TRBV12-3 or TRBV12-4, with D hard to call. V lost 3 bases to trimming and J lost 4 bases, with 7 bases between them. The CDR3 runs 13 residues. The CDR3 loop reads CASSFVQYNEQFF. The DNA for the CDR3 is TGTGCCAGCAGTTTCGTCCAATACAATGAGCAGTTCTTC.

This clonotype was detected many times. The genes are TRBV6-1 and TRBJ2-1; TRBD1 agrees at 9 bases. J was trimmed by 6 bases and V by 6 bases; bases with no gene match: 6. The germline V gene has CDR1 MNHNS and CDR2 SASEGT. The CDR3 totals 14 residues. The DNA of the CDR3 is TGTGCCAGCAGCCGGGACAGGGTTGTCAATGAGCAGTTCTTC. Protein sequence: CASSRDRVVNEQFF.